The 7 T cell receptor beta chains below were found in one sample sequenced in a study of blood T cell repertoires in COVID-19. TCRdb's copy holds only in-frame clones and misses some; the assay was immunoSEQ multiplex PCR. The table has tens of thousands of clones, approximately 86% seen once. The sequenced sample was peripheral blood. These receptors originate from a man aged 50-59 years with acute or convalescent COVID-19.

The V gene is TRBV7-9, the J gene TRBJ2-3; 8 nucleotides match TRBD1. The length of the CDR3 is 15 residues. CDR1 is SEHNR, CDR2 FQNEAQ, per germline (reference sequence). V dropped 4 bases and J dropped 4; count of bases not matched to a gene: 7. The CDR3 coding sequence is TGTGCCAGCAGCTCCGGGACAGGCGTTCCAGATACGCAGTATTTT. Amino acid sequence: CASSSGTGVPDTQYF. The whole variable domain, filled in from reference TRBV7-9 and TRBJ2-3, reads DTGVSQNPRHKITKRGQNVTFRCDPISEHNRLYWYRQTLGQGPEFLTYFQNEAQLEKSRLLSDRFSAERPKGSFSTLEIQRTEQGDSAMYLCASSSGTGVPDTQYFGPGTRLTVL.

The CDR3, as DNA: TGTGCCAGTACCCCGGTTCCCGGCGGGACAGGGGGCGTGAGCACCGGGGAGCTGTTTTTT. It translates to CASTPVPGGTGGVSTGELFF. The gene calls are TRBV19 and TRBJ2-2; TRBD1 agrees at 12 bases. In germline, CDR1 is LNHDA, CDR2 SQIVND (reference sequence). J lost 4 bases, V lost 7 bases, and 19 bases had no gene match. CDR3 length: 20 residues.

CDR3 in DNA: TGCGCCAGCAGCCCGAGGCCACTAGCGGGGGGGCAAAATGAGCAGTTCTTC. Its protein is CASSPRPLAGGQNEQFF. The chain combines TRBV5-1 with TRBJ2-1; 13 nucleotides align to TRBD2. V was clipped by 4 bases and J by 7 bases; unmatched bases: 11. CDR3 length equals 17 residues. The germline V gene has CDR1 SGHRS and CDR2 YFSETQ.

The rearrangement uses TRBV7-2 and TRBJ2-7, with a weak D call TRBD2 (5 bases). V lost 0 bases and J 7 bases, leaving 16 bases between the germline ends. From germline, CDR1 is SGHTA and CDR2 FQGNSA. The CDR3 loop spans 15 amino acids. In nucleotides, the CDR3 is TGTGCCAGCAGCTTAGCGTTTGGTAGCCCGGGGGAGCAGTACTTC. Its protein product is CASSLAFGSPGEQYF.

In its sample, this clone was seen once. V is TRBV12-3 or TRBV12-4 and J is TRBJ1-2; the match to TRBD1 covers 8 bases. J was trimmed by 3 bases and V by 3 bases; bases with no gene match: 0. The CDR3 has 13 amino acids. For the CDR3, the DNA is TGTGCCAGCAGTTTGGACAGGGACTATGGCTACACCTTC. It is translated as CASSLDRDYGYTF.

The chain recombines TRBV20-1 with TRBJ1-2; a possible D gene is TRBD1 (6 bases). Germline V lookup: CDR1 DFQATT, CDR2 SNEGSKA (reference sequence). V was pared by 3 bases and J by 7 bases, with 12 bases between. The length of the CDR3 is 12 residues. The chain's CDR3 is CSASGQGSGYTF. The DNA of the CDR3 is TGCAGTGCTAGTGGGCAGGGGTCTGGCTACACCTTC.

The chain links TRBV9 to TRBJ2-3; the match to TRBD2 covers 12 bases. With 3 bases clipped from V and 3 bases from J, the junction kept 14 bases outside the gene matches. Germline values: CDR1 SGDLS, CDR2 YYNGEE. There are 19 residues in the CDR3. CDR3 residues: CASSDQERRLAGGTDTQYF. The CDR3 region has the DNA TGTGCCAGCAGCGACCAGGAACGACGGCTAGCGGGAGGGACAGATACGCAGTATTTT.